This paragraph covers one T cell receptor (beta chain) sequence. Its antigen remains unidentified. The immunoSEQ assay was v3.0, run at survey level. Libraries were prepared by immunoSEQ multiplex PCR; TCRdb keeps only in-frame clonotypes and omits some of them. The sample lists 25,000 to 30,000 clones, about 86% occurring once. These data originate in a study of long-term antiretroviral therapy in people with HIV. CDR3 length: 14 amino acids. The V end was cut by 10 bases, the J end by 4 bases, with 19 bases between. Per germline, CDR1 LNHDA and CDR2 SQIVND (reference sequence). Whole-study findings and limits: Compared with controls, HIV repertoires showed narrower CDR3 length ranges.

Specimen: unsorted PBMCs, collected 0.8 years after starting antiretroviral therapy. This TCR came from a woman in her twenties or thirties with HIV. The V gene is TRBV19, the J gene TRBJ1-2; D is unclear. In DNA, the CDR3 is TGTGCCACTCTGGATAGCACCCGGCTCTATGGCTACACCTTC. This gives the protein CATLDSTRLYGYTF.